The sequence of this TCR beta chain was determined in a study of CD8+ T cells in alopecia areata. Whole-study results and caveats: Compared with normal scalp, lesional scalp had higher clonality and more expanded CD8+ clones.

RNA, once extracted, was reverse transcribed into cDNA for use as the sequencing template. Profiled with immunoSEQ multiplex PCR; TCRdb holds only in-frame clones, not every one. Of some 210,000 clones in the sample, around 62% are singletons; the top ten hold roughly 0.47%. From germline, CDR1 is MNHEY and CDR2 SVGAGI. V was pared by 2 bases and J by 4 bases, with 5 bases between. The CDR3 is made up of 12 amino acids. Those with alopecia areata gave lesional scalp punch biopsies and peripheral blood. This clone was seen more than once but under ten times. The antigen remains undetermined. V usage is TRBV6-5 and J usage is TRBJ1-2; D unresolved. The clonotype was recovered from a human donor with alopecia areata. The sequenced sample was CD4+ T cells sorted from blood, obtained at week 0. The CDR3 bases are TGTGCCAGCAGTTACGGGTTCTATGGCTACACCTTC. This sequence encodes CASSYGFYGYTF.